The 14 T cell receptor beta chains in this list originate from one sample, sequenced in a study of blood T cell repertoires in COVID-19. Clones were sequenced by immunoSEQ multiplex PCR, and TCRdb holds only the in-frame ones, with some missing. The sample includes a few hundred thousand clones, 75% to 90% of them seen just once. Input material: peripheral blood. All receptors derive from a woman in her fifties or sixties who had recovered from COVID-19.

The chain couples TRBV6-1 to TRBJ2-5; TRBD2 matches at 10 bases. The CDR3 consists of 15 residues. Trimming removed 3 bases from V and 2 bases from J; junction bases left unmatched: 3. Germline V gene data show CDR1 as MNHNS and CDR2 as SASEGT. The CDR3 is CASSDLAGGQETQYF. In DNA, the CDR3 is TGTGCCAGCAGTGATTTAGCGGGAGGACAAGAGACCCAGTACTTC.

The chain links TRBV4-3 to TRBJ2-1, with D unclear. Germline V lookup: CDR1 LGHNA, CDR2 YSLEER. Trimming pared 5 bases from V and 5 bases from J, leaving 4 bases between. The CDR3 runs 11 residues. This CDR3 is CASSFDNEQFF. For the CDR3, the DNA is TGCGCCAGCAGCTTCGACAATGAGCAGTTCTTC.

This clone appeared a few times. This CDR3 is CAWSVRQGFDYTF. DNA of the CDR3: TGTGCCTGGAGTGTAAGGCAGGGTTTCGACTACACCTTC. This chain joins TRBV30 and TRBJ1-2, with D perhaps matching TRBD1 (5 bases). Trimming stripped 0 bases from V and 10 bases from J, with 15 bases between. The CDR3 has 13 residues. The germline gives CDR1 GTSNPN, CDR2 SVGIG (reference sequence).

This clone was recorded only once. The V and J genes are TRBV30 and TRBJ1-6; D is undetermined. The ends were cut back, 5 bases at V and 6 bases at J, with 8 bases in the middle. The CDR3 has 12 amino acids. Per germline, CDR1 GTSNPN and CDR2 SVGIG (reference sequence). The CDR3 nucleotides read TGTGCCTGGCTACGGGGTAATTCACCCCTCCACTTT. Translation gives CAWLRGNSPLHF.

The gene calls are TRBV11-2 and TRBJ2-7, with 10 bases aligning to TRBD2. The CDR3 is 15 residues long. CDR1 and CDR2 from the germline V gene are SGHAT and FQNNGV. The V gene end was trimmed by 4 bases and the J gene end by 2 bases; junction bases not matched to a gene: 5. CDR3 sequence reads: CASSSIAGGTYEQYF. CDR3 DNA: TGTGCCAGCAGCTCTATAGCGGGGGGTACCTACGAGCAGTACTTC.

This chain links TRBV10-3 with TRBJ2-1, with TRBD2 identical over 9 bases. Germline CDR1 reads ENHRY; CDR2 reads SYGVKD. The J segment lost 0 bases and the V segment lost 3 bases, leaving 12 bases of the junction unmatched. The CDR3 consists of 19 residues. CDR3 nucleotide sequence: TGTGCCATCAGTGAAGGGGTAGCGGGGGCTCTGAGCTCCTACAATGAGCAGTTCTTC. Protein: CAISEGVAGALSSYNEQFF.

This chain uses TRBV4-1 with TRBJ2-2; D gene ambiguous. Trimming removed 4 bases at V and 4 bases at J, with 4 bases between. The CDR3 loop spans 12 amino acids. Germline V CDR1 and CDR2: MGHRA, YSYEKL. CDR3 residues: CASSPSTGELFF. CDR3 in DNA: TGCGCCAGCAGCCCGAGCACCGGGGAGCTGTTTTTT.

The chain uses TRBV5-4 and TRBJ1-4, with 7 bases matching TRBD1. Germline CDR1 SGHNT, CDR2 YYREEE (reference sequence). The trim removed 3 bases at V and 0 bases at J, leaving 11 bases unmatched. The CDR3 has 18 amino acids. CDR3 amino acids: CASSSGDRPSSTNEKLFF. In DNA, the CDR3 is TGTGCCAGCAGCTCCGGGGACAGACCCTCTTCAACTAATGAAAAACTGTTTTTT. Filled out from reference TRBV5-4 and TRBJ1-4, the complete variable domain reads ETGVTQSPTHLIKTRGQQVTLRCSSQSGHNTVSWYQQALGQGPQFIFQYYREEENGRGNFPPRFSGLQFPNYSSELNVNALELDDSALYLCASSSGDRPSSTNEKLFFGSGTQLSVL.

For the CDR3, the DNA is TGTGCCAGCAGCAGCAAGCGGGGCACAAACACTGAAGCTTTCTTT. This encodes CASSSKRGTNTEAFF. This chain connects TRBV11-1 to TRBJ1-1; possibly TRBD1 for D (5 bases). V was pared by 5 bases and J by 2 bases, with 15 bases between. Germline lookup yields CDR1 SGHAT and CDR2 FQDESV (reference sequence). The length of the CDR3 is 15 residues.

The CDR3 DNA follows: TGTGCCATCAGTGAGTATGGCGGTGGGGAGTATAGGAACACTGAAGCTTTCTTT. It specifies CAISEYGGGEYRNTEAFF. V usage is TRBV10-3 and J usage is TRBJ1-1; D not resolved. Germline CDR1 and CDR2: ENHRY and SYGVKD. V lost 1 base to trimming and J lost 1 base, with 19 bases between them. The CDR3 has 18 amino acids.

This rearrangement joins TRBV25-1 to TRBJ2-5; D possibly corresponds to TRBD2 (6 bases). Trimming removed 1 base from V and 3 bases from J, with 21 bases in between. This CDR3 has 18 amino acids. Germline V gene lookup returns CDR1 MGHDK and CDR2 SYGVNS. CDR3 amino acids: CASSEWGVRAGPKETQYF. The CDR3 DNA reads TGTGCCAGCAGTGAATGGGGGGTTAGAGCGGGCCCTAAAGAGACCCAGTACTTC. The full variable domain, with the rest looked up from reference TRBV25-1 and TRBJ2-5, is EADIYQTPRYLVIGTGKKITLECSQTMGHDKMYWYQQDPGMELHLIHYSYGVNSTEKGDLSSESTVSRIRTEHFPLTLESARPSHTSQYLCASSEWGVRAGPKETQYFGPGTRLLVL.

The rearrangement joins TRBV27 to TRBJ1-4; D gene uncertain. Germline CDR1 is MNHEY and CDR2 is SMNVEV (reference sequence). The CDR3 length is 16 residues. The V end lost 5 bases, the J end lost 5 bases, and 18 bases lay between the germline ends. DNA for the CDR3: TGTGCCAGCAGTACTATGGCCGCGAGGGTCAATGAAAAACTGTTTTTT. Translation gives CASSTMAARVNEKLFF.

V is TRBV4-1 and J is TRBJ2-7; weak D call: TRBD1 (5 bases). With 0 bases removed from V and 8 bases from J, the gap between germline ends came to 17 bases. CDR3 size: 15 residues. The germline V gene has CDR1 MGHRA and CDR2 YSYEKL. The chain's CDR3 is CASSQDVLGPRKQYF. For the CDR3, the DNA is TGCGCCAGCAGCCAAGACGTGTTGGGGCCGAGAAAGCAGTACTTC.

The chain employs TRBV30 and TRBJ2-3; D not resolved. Germline-derived CDR1 and CDR2 are GTSNPN and SVGIG (reference sequence). Trimming took off 2 bases at V and 7 bases at J, with 7 bases between the two ends. CDR3 length: 11 amino acids. The CDR3 sequence: CAWSSSYTQYF. CDR3 sequence (DNA): TGTGCCTGGAGTTCTAGTTATACGCAGTATTTT.